The 18 T cell receptor beta chains below were found in one sample sequenced in a study of long-term antiretroviral therapy in people with HIV. The run of the v3.0 immunoSEQ assay was at survey level. Sequencing used immunoSEQ multiplex PCR; TCRdb keeps in-frame clones, though not all of them. The sample has tens of thousands of clones; around 82% are singletons. The sample consisted of unsorted PBMCs, taken 0.5 years after starting antiretroviral therapy. The receptors were gathered from a woman aged 40 to 49 with HIV.

The chain employs TRBV10-1 and TRBJ2-7; no reliable D call. Trimming removed 6 bases at V and 4 bases at J, with 7 bases between. The CDR3 runs to 11 residues. Germline V gene lookup returns CDR1 WNHNN and CDR2 SYGVQD (reference sequence). In nucleotides, the CDR3 is TGCGCCAGCAGCCTTATATACGAGCAGTACTTC. It encodes CASSLIYEQYF.

V gene TRBV5-1 combines with J gene TRBJ2-7, with TRBD2 identical over 9 bases. Looked up from germline, CDR1 is SGHRS and CDR2 is YFSETQ. The ends lost 2 bases at V and 2 bases at J; junction bases unmatched: 5. There are 15 residues in the CDR3. The CDR3 is CASSFGLAPTYEQYF. The CDR3 DNA reads as TGCGCCAGCAGCTTTGGACTAGCGCCTACCTACGAGCAGTACTTC.

Regarding this clone: The junction does not match germline at one end; this may be a read error. The chain carries TRBV6-1 and TRBJ2-7; 10 bases are shared with TRBD2. There are 18 residues in the CDR3. The germline V gene encodes CDR1 MNHNS and CDR2 SASEGT. CDR3: CASSEGVLAGAGSYEQYF. The CDR3 DNA sequence: TGTGCCAGCAGCGAAGGGGTCCTAGCGGGGGCCGGCTCCTACGAGCAGTACTTC.

The rearrangement joins TRBV7-3 to TRBJ2-5; tentatively, D is TRBD2 (7 bases). CDR3 length: 16 residues. V shed 4 bases and J shed 3 bases, with 18 bases lying between them. The germline CDR1 and CDR2 sequences are SGHTA and FQGTGA. This chain's CDR3 is CASSSPGRGPEETQYF. The CDR3 DNA reads TGTGCCAGCAGCTCACCTGGGCGGGGGCCAGAAGAGACCCAGTACTTC. The whole variable domain, filled in from reference TRBV7-3 and TRBJ2-5, reads GAGVSQTPSNKVTEKGKYVELRCDPISGHTALYWYRQSLGQGPEFLIYFQGTGAADDSGLPNDRFFAVRPEGSVSTLKIQRTERGDSAVYLCASSSPGRGPEETQYFGPGTRLLVL.

The chain employs TRBV19 and TRBJ1-2; D is undetermined. Per germline, CDR1 LNHDA and CDR2 SQIVND (reference sequence). The germline V and J ends were trimmed by 6 bases and 2 bases, with 13 bases remaining between them. The CDR3 has 14 residues. The chain's CDR3 is CASRTSPQNYGYTF. DNA of the CDR3: TGTGCCAGTAGAACCTCCCCTCAAAACTATGGCTACACCTTC.

The chain is built from TRBV28 and TRBJ2-3; D is ambiguous. The CDR3 extends over 17 amino acids. Trimming shortened V by 1 base and J by 0 bases, and 14 bases separated the two germline ends. Germline CDR1 MDHEN, CDR2 SYDVKM. The CDR3 loop is CASSLSQTTSSTDTQYF. Written as DNA, the CDR3 is TGTGCCAGCAGTTTATCCCAGACAACGAGTAGCACAGATACGCAGTATTTT.

The chain employs TRBV6-6 and TRBJ2-7, with TRBD2 matching over 12 bases. This CDR3 is 14 amino acids long. V lost 6 bases to trimming and J lost 3 bases; unmatched junction nucleotides: 3. Germline CDR1 MNHNY, CDR2 SVGAGI (reference sequence). CDR3 sequence reads: CASSPSGGGYEQYF. DNA for the CDR3: TGTGCCAGCAGCCCTAGCGGGGGGGGCTACGAGCAGTACTTC.

The V call is TRBV2, the J call TRBJ1-3; possibly TRBD1 for D (5 bases). V lost 6 bases to trimming and J lost 0 bases, with 12 bases between them. Germline V CDR1 and CDR2: SNHLY, FYNNEI. This CDR3 is 15 amino acids long. The DNA for the CDR3 is TGTGCCAGCAGCAGGGAGCCTAGCTCTGGAAACACCATATATTTT. Translated: CASSREPSSGNTIYF.

The V gene is TRBV28, the J gene TRBJ2-7, with 9 bases matching TRBD1. Germline assignment: CDR1 MDHEN and CDR2 SYDVKM. With 6 bases clipped from V and 2 bases from J, the junction kept 5 bases outside the gene matches. This CDR3 comprises 14 residues. DNA for the CDR3: TGTGCCAGCAGGGGTGGGGACAGGGCCTACGAGCAGTACTTC. Translating it yields CASRGGDRAYEQYF.

V gene TRBV4-3 combines with J gene TRBJ1-3; a weak D match, TRBD1 (5 bases). Germline CDR1 and CDR2: LGHNA and YSLEER. V was shortened by 4 bases and J by 2 bases, with 12 bases between the two germline ends. The length of the CDR3 is 15 residues. The CDR3 loop reads CASSPSGTAGNTIYF. CDR3 DNA: TGCGCCAGCAGCCCCTCTGGGACGGCTGGAAACACCATATATTTT.

V and J are TRBV5-1 and TRBJ1-1, with 11 bases that match TRBD1. Germline CDR1 SGHRS, CDR2 YFSETQ. V lost 0 bases to trimming and J lost 6 bases; unmatched junction nucleotides: 4. The CDR3 is made up of 15 amino acids. CDR3 in DNA: TGCGCCAGCAGCTTGGAAGGACAGGGGGCCGCTGAAGCTTTCTTT. Protein product: CASSLEGQGAAEAFF.

The gene calls are TRBV10-2 and TRBJ2-3; D call uncertain. The CDR3 contains 11 residues. The V gene's germline CDR1 is WSHSY and CDR2 SAAADI. Trimming pared 7 bases from V and 6 bases from J, leaving 8 bases between. Here the CDR3 reads CASNRADTQYF. In nucleotides, the CDR3 is TGCGCCAGCAATCGAGCGGATACGCAGTATTTT.

This clone has only a few counts. The rearrangement joins TRBV6-5 to TRBJ1-2; 10 nucleotides line up with TRBD1. V was pared by 4 bases and J by 7 bases, with 6 bases of the junction left unmatched. Germline-derived CDR1 and CDR2 are MNHEY and SVGAGI. This CDR3 comprises 14 residues. CDR3 region: CASSSGTGVSGYTF. Here the CDR3 DNA reads TGTGCCAGCAGTTCCGGGACAGGGGTCTCTGGCTACACCTTC.

V usage is TRBV7-2 and J usage is TRBJ2-3, with TRBD2 identical over 9 bases. Germline loops: CDR1 SGHTA, CDR2 FQGNSA. The CDR3 consists of 16 residues. J gave up 5 bases and V 5 bases, and 11 bases lay outside the gene matches. The CDR3 region is CASSLPGGGAKDTQYF. CDR3 coding DNA: TGTGCCAGCAGCCTGCCCGGCGGGGGGGCGAAAGATACGCAGTATTTT.

This clone was recorded only once. This chain links TRBV5-6 with TRBJ1-5, with 7 bases aligning to TRBD1. V trimming: 4 bases; J trimming: 3 bases; junction bases outside the gene matches: 7. Germline V lookup: CDR1 SGHDT, CDR2 YYEEEE. This CDR3 region has 15 residues. Here the CDR3 reads CASSPATGTNQPQHF. In DNA form, the CDR3 reads TGTGCCAGCAGCCCGGCGACAGGGACCAATCAGCCCCAGCATTTT.

This sequence joins TRBV7-2 and TRBJ1-6; the match to TRBD1 covers 8 bases. There are 15 residues in the CDR3. Germline CDR1 reads SGHTA; CDR2 reads FQGNSA. V dropped 2 bases and J dropped 6; count of bases not matched to a gene: 3. DNA of the CDR3: TGTGCCAGCAGCTTAAGGACAGGGTCTAATTCACCCCTCCACTTT. This sequence encodes CASSLRTGSNSPLHF. The variable domain in full, completed from reference TRBV7-2 and TRBJ1-6, reads GAGVSQSPSNKVTEKGKDVELRCDPISGHTALYWYRQSLGQGLEFLIYFQGNSAPDKSGLPSDRFSAERTGGSVSTLTIQRTQQEDSAVYLCASSLRTGSNSPLHFGNGTRLTVT.

The V call is TRBV6-4, the J call TRBJ2-4; D is possibly TRBD2 (6 bases). V lost 1 base and J 2 bases, leaving 15 bases between the germline ends. CDR1 is MRHNA and CDR2 is SNTAGT in the germline V gene. The CDR3 runs 17 residues. The CDR3 protein is CASSDLGGVFPKNIQYF. DNA of the CDR3: TGTGCCAGCAGTGACTTGGGCGGGGTCTTCCCCAAAAACATTCAGTACTTC.

This clone was found a few times. J is TRBJ2-7 and V is TRBV5-6; D is perhaps TRBD2 (5 bases). V was shortened by 4 bases and J by 3 bases, with 17 bases between the two germline ends. Per the germline V gene, CDR1 is SGHDT and CDR2 is YYEEEE. This CDR3 is 15 amino acids long. The CDR3 DNA is TGTGCCAGCAGCCCACCTGCGACTACTTACTACGAGCAGTACTTC. Amino acids: CASSPPATTYYEQYF.